A selection of T cell receptor beta chains follows, all from one sample in a study of blood T cell repertoires in COVID-19. Using immunoSEQ multiplex PCR, the repertoire was profiled, and TCRdb retains in-frame clones only, with some absent. In the table there are roughly 340,000 clones, about nine tenths of which are singletons. Sequencing was carried out using peripheral blood. Receptor source: a woman aged 65 to 85 with COVID-19, enrolled during active disease. Both conserved end residues are part of each CDR3. The order of the fields is D gene, J gene, V gene, clone size, CDR3 DNA, CDR3 protein. The D gene is left open where the match is weak. Clone size is not always given. Where it is, it says once, few, many or a class for expanded clones.

. TRBJ1-5 TRBV21-1 . TGTGCCAGCAGCAAAGAGCGGGACAGGGGACGAAGGAGCAATCAGCCCCAGCATTTT CASSKERDRGRRSNQPQHF
TRBD1 TRBJ1-3 TRBV15 many TGTGCCACCAGCAGAGCGGTGACAGGGTCTGGAAACACCATATATTTT CATSRAVTGSGNTIYF
. TRBJ2-3 TRBV4-1 once TGCGCCAGCAGCCAAGATGGAGGGCCCTCCACAGATACGCAGTATTTT CASSQDGGPSTDTQYF
TRBD1 TRBJ2-7 TRBV10-3 . TGTGCCATCAGTTCCTCAGACAGGGGTGACTACGAGCAGTACTTC CAISSSDRGDYEQYF
. TRBJ2-1 TRBV12-5 few TGTGCTAGTGGTTTGCCACGGGGGGCGCGCTACAACAATGAGCAGTTCTTC CASGLPRGARYNNEQFF
. TRBJ2-3 TRBV27 . TGTGCCAGCAGTTTTTCGCCGGGAAACACAGATACGCAGTATTTT CASSFSPGNTDTQYF
. TRBJ1-2 TRBV5-6 once TGTGCCAGCAGCTTGTCCAGGGCTCTCTATGGCTACACCTTC CASSLSRALYGYTF
. TRBJ1-5 TRBV20-1 . TGCAGTGCTAGTTTGGCAGTAAGCAATCAGCCCCAGCATTTT CSASLAVSNQPQHF
. TRBJ2-3 TRBV21-1 . TGTGCCAGCAGCAAAGTACAGGGCCGCACAGATACGCAGTATTTT CASSKVQGRTDTQYF
. TRBJ2-2 TRBV6-5 . TGTGCCAGCAGTTACTCTAGTGGTACCGGGGAGCTGTTTTTT CASSYSSGTGELFF
TRBD2 TRBJ2-5 TRBV7-2 . TGTGCCAGCAGCGAAGGACTAGCGGGGGGGGCTGAGACCCAGTACTTC CASSEGLAGGAETQYF
. TRBJ1-6 TRBV5-6 . TGTGCCAGCAGCCTACCGGGGTATTCACCCCTCCACTTT CASSLPGYSPLHF
TRBD2 TRBJ2-3 TRBV24-1 . TGTGCCACCAGTGTATCGGGGGGAACAGATACGCAGTATTTT CATSVSGGTDTQYF
TRBD1 TRBJ1-6 TRBV3-1/TRBV3-2 . TGTGCCAGCAGCCAAGGTGGACAGGGAAATTCACCCCTCCACTTT CASSQGGQGNSPLHF
TRBD1 TRBJ1-6 TRBV19 . TGTGCCAGTAGTTCCCCTAAGGGGACAGGTTCACCCCTCCACTTT CASSSPKGTGSPLHF
TRBD2 TRBJ2-1 TRBV4-1 . TGCGCCAGCAGCCCTTCAGCGGGGGCATACAATGAGCAGTTCTTC CASSPSAGAYNEQFF
TRBD1 TRBJ1-3 TRBV3-1/TRBV3-2 . TGTGCCAGCAGCCAGGGACAGGGGGTTTTCTCTGGAAACACCATATATTTT CASSQGQGVFSGNTIYF
TRBD1 TRBJ1-4 TRBV10-3 . TGTGCCATCAGAGGAGGCACCGGGACAGGGGGGGACAATGAAAAACTGTTTTTT CAIRGGTGTGGDNEKLFF
TRBD1 TRBJ1-2 TRBV5-1 . TGCGCCAGCTACCGCACAGGGGATCATGGCTACACCTTC CASYRTGDHGYTF
. TRBJ2-3 TRBV18 . TGTGCCAGCTCCCATCTCACCCGGGGGGCGGCAGATACGCAGTATTTT CASSHLTRGAADTQYF
TRBD1 TRBJ1-5 TRBV6-2/TRBV6-3 . TGTGCCAGCAGTGCCCGGACAGGAGATAGCAATCAGCCCCAGCATTTT CASSARTGDSNQPQHF
. TRBJ1-5 TRBV28 . TGTGCCAGCAGCCCGCCCCGGCCGGGATTGGGCAATCAGCCCCAGCATTTT CASSPPRPGLGNQPQHF
. TRBJ1-2 TRBV15 . TGTGCCACCAGCAGGCAGGGCGGGAGCTATGGCTACACCTTC CATSRQGGSYGYTF
TRBD1 TRBJ2-7 TRBV6-6 . TGTGCCAGCAGTCGGGACAGAGACTACGAGCAGTACTTC CASSRDRDYEQYF
. TRBJ2-1 TRBV9 . TGTGCCAGCAGCGTAGGCAGGGCCAGCTCCTACAATGAGCAGTTCTTC CASSVGRASSYNEQFF
. TRBJ1-1 TRBV6-5 . TGTGCCGCAACCCCCGGGTATGACACTGAAGCTTTCTTT CAATPGYDTEAFF
. TRBJ1-5 TRBV14 . TGTGCCAGCAGCCAGAAGCAGGGCCAGCCCCAGCATTTT CASSQKQGQPQHF
TRBD1 TRBJ1-1 TRBV4-1 . TGCGCCAGCAGCCATGACAGGGGTCTGGGCACTGAAGCTTTCTTT CASSHDRGLGTEAFF
TRBD2 TRBJ2-1 TRBV7-2 . TGTGCCAGCAGCTTACGGGTAGCGGGGCACCATGAGCAGTTCTTC CASSLRVAGHHEQFF
. TRBJ2-7 TRBV28 . TGTGCCAGCAGTTTGGAGGGAAGGGGAGGGGGAGAGCAGTACTTC CASSLEGRGGGEQYF
. TRBJ2-1 TRBV5-4 . TGTGCCAGCAGCTTGGAGGGGCGACAGGACAATGAGCAGTTCTTC CASSLEGRQDNEQFF
. TRBJ2-7 TRBV5-1 . TGCGCCAGCAGCTACCAGATTACCTACGAGCAGTACTTC CASSYQITYEQYF
. TRBJ2-7 TRBV6-1 . TGTGCCAGCAGTGACCCGGGACTGGTCTACGAGCAGTACTTC CASSDPGLVYEQYF
. TRBJ1-1 TRBV24-1 . TGTGCCACCAGGACAGGCTCAGAGAACACTGAAGCTTTCTTT CATRTGSENTEAFF
TRBD1 TRBJ2-5 TRBV5-5 once TGTGCCAGCAGCTCGAGGGACAGGGAATCGACCCAGTACTTC CASSSRDRESTQYF
. TRBJ1-5 TRBV12-3/TRBV12-4 once TGTGCCAGCAGTAACAGGATTGACCAGCCCCAGCATTTT CASSNRIDQPQHF
. TRBJ1-5 TRBV6-6 . TGTGCCAGCAGTTACGAAACCCAGGCCCAGCCCCAGCATTTT CASSYETQAQPQHF
TRBD1 TRBJ1-2 TRBV5-1 . TGCGCCAGCAGCCCCCGGGACAGTCATGGCTACACCTTC CASSPRDSHGYTF
TRBD2 TRBJ2-5 TRBV12-3/TRBV12-4 few TGTGCCAGCAGTTTCTCTAGCGGAGAGACCCAGTACTTC CASSFSSGETQYF
. TRBJ2-7 TRBV7-2 . TGTGCCAGCAGCTTAAGTCCGGGGGAGTACTACGAGCAGTACTTC CASSLSPGEYYEQYF
TRBD1 TRBJ1-2 TRBV27 . TGTGCCAGCAGTCTGAGCAGGGACAGGCCTATCTATGGCTACACCTTC CASSLSRDRPIYGYTF
TRBD1 TRBJ2-7 TRBV12-3/TRBV12-4 . TGTGCCAGCAGCCCGACAGGGGCCGAGCAGTACTTC CASSPTGAEQYF
. TRBJ1-2 TRBV6-6 . TGTGCCAGCAGTGATCAGGGTCATGGCTACACCTTC CASSDQGHGYTF
TRBD2 TRBJ2-1 TRBV7-8 once TGTGCCAGCAGCCAACGCGGGACTAGCGGGGGAGGGGAGCAGTTCTTC CASSQRGTSGGGEQFF
TRBD2 TRBJ2-7 TRBV4-1 . TGCGCCAGCAGCCAAGATTTATCGGGACTAGCGGCCTACGAGCAGTACTTC CASSQDLSGLAAYEQYF
. TRBJ1-1 TRBV24-1 . TGTGCCACACGGGACATATCGAACACTGAAGCTTTCTTT CATRDISNTEAFF
TRBD1 TRBJ1-1 TRBV6-5 . TGTGCCAGCAGTTACGGGCAGGGACAGGGGGCTTTCTTT CASSYGQGQGAFF
. TRBJ2-5 TRBV6-1 . TGTGCCAGCAGACAAGTCTCTCTGAACTTC CASRQVSLNF
. TRBJ1-5 TRBV3-1/TRBV3-2 . TGTGCCAGCACCACCCAACAAAGGAGGATTAATCAGCCCCAGCATTTT CASTTQQRRINQPQHF
. TRBJ1-1 TRBV29-1 . TGCAGCGTTCACTTAGGAGGGTTAAACACTGAAGCTTTCTTT CSVHLGGLNTEAFF
. TRBJ1-5 TRBV28 . TGTGCCAGCACCGAGGGAATGCAGGGGTCGCAGCCCCAGCATTTT CASTEGMQGSQPQHF